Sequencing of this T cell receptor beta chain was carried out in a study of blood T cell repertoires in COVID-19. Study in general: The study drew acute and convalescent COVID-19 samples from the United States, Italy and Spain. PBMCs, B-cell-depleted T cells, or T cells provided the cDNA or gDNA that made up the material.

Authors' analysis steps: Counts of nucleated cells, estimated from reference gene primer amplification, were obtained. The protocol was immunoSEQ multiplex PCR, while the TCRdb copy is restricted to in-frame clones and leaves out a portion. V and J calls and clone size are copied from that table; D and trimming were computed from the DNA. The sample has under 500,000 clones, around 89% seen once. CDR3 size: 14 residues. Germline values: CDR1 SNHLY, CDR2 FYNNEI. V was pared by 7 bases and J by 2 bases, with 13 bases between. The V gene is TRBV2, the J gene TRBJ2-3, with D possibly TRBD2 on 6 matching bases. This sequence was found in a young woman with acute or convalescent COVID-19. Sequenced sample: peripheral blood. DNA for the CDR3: TGTGCCAGCATGTCCGGGAGACACACAGATACGCAGTATTTT. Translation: CASMSGRHTDTQYF.